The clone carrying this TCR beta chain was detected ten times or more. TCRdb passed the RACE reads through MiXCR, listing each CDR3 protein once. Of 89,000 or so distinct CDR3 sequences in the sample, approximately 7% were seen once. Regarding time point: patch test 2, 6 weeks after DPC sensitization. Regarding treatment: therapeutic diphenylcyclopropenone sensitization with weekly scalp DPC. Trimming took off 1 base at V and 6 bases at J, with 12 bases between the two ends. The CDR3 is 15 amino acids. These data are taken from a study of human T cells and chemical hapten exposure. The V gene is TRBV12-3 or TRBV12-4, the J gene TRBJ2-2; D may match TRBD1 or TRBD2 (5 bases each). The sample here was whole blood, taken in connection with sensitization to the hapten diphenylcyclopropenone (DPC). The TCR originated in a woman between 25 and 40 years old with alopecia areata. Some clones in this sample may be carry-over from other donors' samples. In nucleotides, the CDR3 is TGTGCCAGCAGTTTAGTCGGGGCCCGGGCCGGGGAGCTGTTTTTT. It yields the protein CASSLVGARAGELFF.